The 26 T cell receptor beta chains below all came from one sample that was sequenced in a study of shared clonotypes between healthy human individuals. Here immunoSEQ multiplex PCR was the method, and the copy in TCRdb shows in-frame clones only, minus some. The sample has roughly 500,000 clones; around four fifths are singletons. Input material: PBMCs. The receptors come from a woman between 35 and 50 years old in good health. Some clones in this sample may be carry-over from other donors' samples.

The genes are TRBV4-2 and TRBJ1-3, with D unresolved. The germline V gene encodes CDR1 LGHNA and CDR2 YNFKEQ. The ends were cut back, 0 bases at V and 0 bases at J, with 6 bases in the middle. This CDR3 contains 15 residues. The CDR3 is CASSQDWISGNTIYF. Here the CDR3 DNA reads TGTGCCAGCAGCCAAGATTGGATCTCTGGAAACACCATATATTTT.

The V and J genes are TRBV30 and TRBJ1-4; 7 bases are a match to TRBD1. Losses at the gene ends were 3 bases for V and 5 bases for J; bases not matched to a gene: 6. CDR3 length equals 14 residues. CDR1 GTSNPN and CDR2 SVGIG come from the germline V gene (reference sequence). The CDR3 coding sequence is TGTGCCTGGAGCGGGGACAGATCAAATGAAAAACTGTTTTTT. Protein product: CAWSGDRSNEKLFF.

The chain links TRBV15 to TRBJ1-2; 10 bases align to TRBD1. V lost 1 base to trimming and J lost 7 bases; unmatched junction nucleotides: 6. CDR3 length equals 15 residues. Germline V gene data show CDR1 as LNHNV and CDR2 as YYDKDF (reference sequence). The CDR3 loop is CATSRGGTGAGGYTF. CDR3 in DNA: TGTGCCACCAGCAGAGGTGGGACAGGGGCCGGTGGCTACACCTTC.

The chain is built from TRBV2 and TRBJ1-1; the D gene is possibly TRBD1 (6 bases). This CDR3 spans 14 amino acids. V gave up 7 bases and J gave up 2 bases, with 14 bases separating them. Germline CDR1 reads SNHLY; CDR2 reads FYNNEI. Here the CDR3 DNA reads TGTGCCAGCAATACGGGACAACCCAACACTGAAGCTTTCTTT. It encodes CASNTGQPNTEAFF.

This clone showed up just a few times. The chain combines TRBV28 with TRBJ2-2, with 11 bases matching TRBD2. With 4 bases clipped from V and 0 bases from J, the junction kept 1 base outside the gene matches. CDR1 is MDHEN, CDR2 SYDVKM, per germline. This CDR3 has 16 residues. The DNA for the CDR3 is TGTGCCAGCAGTTGGGGACTAGCGGCGAACACCGGGGAGCTGTTTTTT. It translates to CASSWGLAANTGELFF.

The rearrangement links TRBV11-2 to TRBJ1-5; D not certain. From germline, CDR1 is SGHAT and CDR2 FQNNGV. The CDR3 has 13 residues. V was clipped by 1 base and J by 6 bases, with 7 bases between them. CDR3 in DNA: TGTGCCAGCAGCTTAGGCAACGGTCAGCCCCAGCATTTT. It is translated as CASSLGNGQPQHF. The variable domain in full, completed from reference TRBV11-2 and TRBJ1-5, reads EAGVAQSPRYKIIEKRQSVAFWCNPISGHATLYWYQQILGQGPKLLIQFQNNGVVDDSQLPKDRFSAERLKGVDSTLKIQPAKLEDSAVYLCASSLGNGQPQHFGDGTRLSIL.

The genes are TRBV10-3 and TRBJ2-6; no clear D. Germline V gene lookup returns CDR1 ENHRY and CDR2 SYGVKD. Between the trimmed V and J ends, which lost 0 bases and 0 bases, there was a span of 9 bases. The CDR3 is 17 residues long. In nucleotides, the CDR3 is TGTGCCATCAGTGAGTCGAACGCAGCCTCTGGGGCCAACGTCCTGACTTTC. This gives the protein CAISESNAASGANVLTF.

This rearrangement joins TRBV4-2 to TRBJ1-4, with 7 bases lining up with TRBD1. The CDR3 is 15 amino acids. Germline V gene lookup returns CDR1 LGHNA and CDR2 YNFKEQ. Germline trimming cut 0 bases from V and 5 bases from J; bases unmatched to any gene: 3. DNA for the CDR3: TGTGCCAGCAGCCAAGATGGGACAGAGAATGAAAAACTGTTTTTT. Its protein is CASSQDGTENEKLFF.

The genes are TRBV15 and TRBJ1-2; 9 bases are shared with TRBD1. Trimming removed 0 bases from V and 6 bases from J; junction bases left unmatched: 11. The germline CDR1 and CDR2 sequences are LNHNV and YYDKDF (reference sequence). CDR3 size: 17 residues. This chain's CDR3 is CATSRDHGRTGEDGYTF. In DNA, the CDR3 is TGTGCCACCAGCAGAGATCACGGTAGGACAGGGGAGGATGGCTACACCTTC.

V and J are TRBV7-3 and TRBJ2-2, with 7 bases that match TRBD2. There are 16 residues in the CDR3. V shed 2 bases and J 4 bases; nucleotides not matched to a gene: 7. Germline values: CDR1 SGHTA, CDR2 FQGTGA. The CDR3, as DNA: TGTGCCAGCAGCTTAGCGGGAGTCCCTTTCACCGGGGAGCTGTTTTTT. This gives the protein CASSLAGVPFTGELFF.

As concerns this clone: A single base separates this from a much larger clone, so it may be a read error. The chain has TRBV6-1 and TRBJ1-6; TRBD1 is a possible D gene (5 bases). Germline V gene lookup returns CDR1 MNHNS and CDR2 SASEGT. CDR3 length equals 16 residues. Trimming removed 2 bases at V and 12 bases at J, with 20 bases between. The CDR3 protein is CASSESPGGASLPLHF. In DNA form, the CDR3 reads TGTGCCAGCAGTGAAAGCCCGGGGGGTGCAAGTTTACCCCTCCACTTT.

V gene TRBV11-3 combines with J gene TRBJ1-1, with 10 bases lining up with TRBD1. The J segment lost 0 bases and the V segment lost 5 bases, leaving 9 bases of the junction unmatched. The V gene's germline CDR1 is SGHNT and CDR2 YENEEA. The CDR3 contains 17 residues. CDR3 sequence (DNA): TGTGCCAGCAGCCCAGGAGGGACAGGGGCGGTGAACACTGAAGCTTTCTTT. Translation: CASSPGGTGAVNTEAFF.

V is TRBV10-2 and J is TRBJ2-7; D is unresolved. With 1 base removed from V and 3 bases from J, the gap between germline ends came to 4 bases. CDR3 length: 12 residues. Germline CDR1 WSHSY, CDR2 SAAADI. This CDR3 is CASSEFLYEQYF. CDR3 in DNA: TGCGCCAGCAGTGAGTTTCTCTACGAGCAGTACTTC.

This rearrangement joins TRBV7-8 to TRBJ2-1, with a weak D call TRBD2 (5 bases). Between the trimmed V and J ends, which lost 3 bases and 5 bases, there was a span of 14 bases. CDR3 length: 15 residues. Germline V CDR1 and CDR2: SGHVS, FQNEAQ. The CDR3 protein is CASSFRPGLNNEQFF. Here the CDR3 DNA reads TGTGCCAGCAGCTTCCGTCCGGGGTTAAACAATGAGCAGTTCTTC.

A few counts support this clone. The rearrangement joins TRBV18 to TRBJ2-7; no reliable D call. V lost 2 bases, J lost 3 bases, and 11 bases lay in between. CDR3 length: 14 residues. Germline loops: CDR1 KGHSH, CDR2 LQKENI. The DNA of the CDR3 is TGTGCCAGCTCACCAGACCGGACCAACTACGAGCAGTACTTC. It encodes CASSPDRTNYEQYF.

V and J are TRBV5-1 and TRBJ2-7; D uncertain. CDR1 is SGHRS and CDR2 is YFSETQ in the germline V gene. V was pared by 3 bases and J by 5 bases, with 18 bases between. CDR3 length: 15 residues. The CDR3 bases are TGCGCCAGCAGCTCGTTCTCTCGGGTTGGGAACGAGCAGTACTTC. The encoded protein is CASSSFSRVGNEQYF.

The chain employs TRBV7-9 and TRBJ2-1; tentative D call: TRBD2 (5 bases). With 4 bases removed from V and 9 bases from J, the gap between germline ends came to 22 bases. This CDR3 region has 16 residues. Germline V gene data show CDR1 as SEHNR and CDR2 as FQNEAQ (reference sequence). The CDR3: CASSSTTSHANGEQFF. CDR3 coding DNA: TGTGCCAGCAGCTCCACCACTAGTCACGCAAACGGTGAGCAGTTCTTC.

Concerning this clone: This may be a read error, as it is one base from a much larger clone. V usage is TRBV15 and J usage is TRBJ2-5, with TRBD2 identical over 10 bases. There are 17 residues in the CDR3. Germline V lookup: CDR1 LNHNV, CDR2 YYDKDF (reference sequence). The CDR3, as DNA: TGTGCCGCCAGCAGACCCCGGTTTCTAGCGGGAGTTGAGACCCAGTACTTC. As protein: CAASRPRFLAGVETQYF.

This chain joins TRBV2 and TRBJ2-3; tentatively, D is TRBD2 (6 bases). The CDR3 is 15 residues long. Germline assignment: CDR1 SNHLY and CDR2 FYNNEI. Trimming took 4 bases from V and 4 from J, leaving 15 bases between them. The CDR3 loop reads CASSVRGNAADTQYF. The CDR3 coding sequence is TGTGCCAGCAGTGTGCGCGGGAACGCAGCAGATACGCAGTATTTT.

The chain couples TRBV5-5 to TRBJ2-1; D remains unclear. Trimming removed 1 base from V and 10 bases from J, with 12 bases in between. Germline CDR1 and CDR2: SGHKS and YYEKEE (reference sequence). The CDR3 runs 13 residues. The CDR3 nucleotides read TGTGCCAGCAGCTTGACACTTGTTTGGGAGCAGTTCTTC. Protein sequence: CASSLTLVWEQFF.

The chain is built from TRBV10-2 and TRBJ2-7; 11 bases are a match to TRBD2. Unmatched junction bases numbered 5, after V lost 4 bases and J lost 6 bases. Germline CDR1 WSHSY, CDR2 SAAADI. This CDR3 is 14 amino acids long. The CDR3 DNA reads TGCGCCAGCAGTGTCAGACTAGCGGGAAGCGAGCAGTACTTC. Translated: CASSVRLAGSEQYF.

The chain uses TRBV27 and TRBJ1-2; D call uncertain. CDR3 length: 13 residues. Trimming took off 0 bases at V and 4 bases at J, with 6 bases between the two ends. The germline gives CDR1 MNHEY, CDR2 SMNVEV (reference sequence). The CDR3 sequence: CASSLSISYGYTF. The CDR3 nucleotides read TGTGCCAGCAGTTTATCGATCTCCTATGGCTACACCTTC.

This clone occurred a few times. The V and J genes are TRBV27 and TRBJ2-7, with 16 bases lining up with TRBD2. The CDR3 consists of 17 residues. The trim removed 8 bases at V and 0 bases at J, leaving 7 bases unmatched. The germline V gene has CDR1 MNHEY and CDR2 SMNVEV (reference sequence). The CDR3 coding sequence is TGTGCCAGCTCAGGGACTAGCGGGAGGGCACGCTCCTACGAGCAGTACTTC. This translates into CASSGTSGRARSYEQYF.

The chain links TRBV2 to TRBJ1-5; unclear D gene. There are 13 residues in the CDR3. V lost 6 bases and J lost 2, with 8 bases in between. Per germline, CDR1 SNHLY and CDR2 FYNNEI. CDR3 loop: CASRGWGNQPQHF. CDR3 nucleotide sequence: TGTGCCAGCAGAGGGTGGGGCAATCAGCCCCAGCATTTT.

V and J are TRBV5-6 and TRBJ2-3, with 9 bases fitting TRBD1. This CDR3 has 15 residues. Germline CDR1 SGHDT, CDR2 YYEEEE. The junction had 4 bases not matched to a gene; V was cut back by 4 bases and J by 1 base. The CDR3 reads CASSVGTGRTDTQYF. The CDR3 DNA follows: TGTGCCAGCAGCGTGGGGACAGGGCGCACAGATACGCAGTATTTT. Full variable domain (rest looked up from reference TRBV5-6 and TRBJ2-3): DAGVTQSPTHLIKTRGQQVTLRCSPKSGHDTVSWYQQALGQGPQFIFQYYEEEERQRGNFPDRFSGHQFPNYSSELNVNALLLGDSALYLCASSVGTGRTDTQYFGPGTRLTVL.

The chain has TRBV4-3 and TRBJ2-3; 12 nucleotides agree with TRBD2. The length of the CDR3 is 18 residues. V lost 0 bases, J lost 5 bases, and 9 bases stayed unmatched. Germline V gene data show CDR1 as LGHNA and CDR2 as YSLEER. The CDR3 reads CASSQDLTSGSVEDTQYF. In DNA, the CDR3 is TGCGCCAGCAGCCAAGATCTGACTAGCGGGAGTGTAGAAGATACGCAGTATTTT.